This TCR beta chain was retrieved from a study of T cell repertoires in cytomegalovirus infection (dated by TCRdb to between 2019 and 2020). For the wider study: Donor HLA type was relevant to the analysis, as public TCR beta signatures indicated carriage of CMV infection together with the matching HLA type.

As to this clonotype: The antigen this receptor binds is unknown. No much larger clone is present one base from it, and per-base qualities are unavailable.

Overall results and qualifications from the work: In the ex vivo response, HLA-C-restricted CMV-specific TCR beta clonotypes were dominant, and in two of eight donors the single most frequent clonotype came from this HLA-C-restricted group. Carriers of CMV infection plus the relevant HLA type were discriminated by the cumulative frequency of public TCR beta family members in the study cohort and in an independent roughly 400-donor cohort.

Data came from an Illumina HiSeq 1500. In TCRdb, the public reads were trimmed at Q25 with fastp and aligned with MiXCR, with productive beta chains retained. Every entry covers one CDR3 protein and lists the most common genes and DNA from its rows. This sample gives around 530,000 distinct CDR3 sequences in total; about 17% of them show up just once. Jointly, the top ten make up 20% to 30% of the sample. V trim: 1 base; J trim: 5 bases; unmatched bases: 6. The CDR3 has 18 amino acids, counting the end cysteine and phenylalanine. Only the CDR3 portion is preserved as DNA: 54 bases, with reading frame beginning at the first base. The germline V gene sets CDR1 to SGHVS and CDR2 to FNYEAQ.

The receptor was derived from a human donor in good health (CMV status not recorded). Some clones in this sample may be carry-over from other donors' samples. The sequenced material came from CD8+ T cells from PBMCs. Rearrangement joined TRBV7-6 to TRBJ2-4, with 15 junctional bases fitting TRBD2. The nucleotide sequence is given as TGTGCCAGCAGCTTAGGCACCGGACTAGCGGGGGGGCAAAACATTCAGTACTTC. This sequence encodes CASSLGTGLAGGQNIQYF.